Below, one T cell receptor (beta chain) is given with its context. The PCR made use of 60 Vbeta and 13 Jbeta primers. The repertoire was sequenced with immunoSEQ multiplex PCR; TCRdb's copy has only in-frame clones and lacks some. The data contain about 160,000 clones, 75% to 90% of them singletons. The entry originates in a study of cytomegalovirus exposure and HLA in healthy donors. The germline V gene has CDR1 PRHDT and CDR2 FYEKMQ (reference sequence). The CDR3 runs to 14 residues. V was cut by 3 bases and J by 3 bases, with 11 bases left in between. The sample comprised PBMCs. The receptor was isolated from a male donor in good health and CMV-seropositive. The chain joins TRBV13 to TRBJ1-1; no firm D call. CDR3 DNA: TGTGCCAGCAGCTTCCCCGACACTTACACTGAAGCTTTCTTT. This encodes CASSFPDTYTEAFF.